A selection of T cell receptor beta chains follows, all from one sample in a study of cytomegalovirus exposure and HLA in healthy donors. Measured with immunoSEQ multiplex PCR; TCRdb has only the in-frame clones, and not every one. This sample yields approximately 110,000 clones, of which just under 75% are seen a single time; around 4.8% belongs to the top ten. What was sequenced was PBMCs. These receptors all come from a man in his 60s in good health and CMV-seropositive. Each CDR3 is given with its conserved first and last residue. A D gene is named only where the DNA matches it firmly. Clone size is not always given. Where it is, it says once, few, many or a class for expanded clones.

clone_size,v_call,j_call,d_call,cdr3_nt,cdr3_aa
NA,TRBV19,TRBJ1-1,NA,TGTGCCAGTAGTATTTTAGGGGGAAGCGCTGAAGCTTTCTTT,CASSILGGSAEAFF
once,TRBV9,TRBJ2-2,TRBD1,TGTGCCAGCAGCGTAGGTTCACAGGGGGCAACCGGGGAGCTGTTTTTT,CASSVGSQGATGELFF
NA,TRBV10-3,TRBJ1-6,TRBD1,TGTGCCATCAGTAGGGACAGCTCCCAGATAAATTCACCCCTCCACTTT,CAISRDSSQINSPLHF
NA,TRBV9,TRBJ2-2,TRBD1,TGTGCCAGCAGCGTCCGGGACAGGGGCACCGGGGAGCTGTTTTTT,CASSVRDRGTGELFF
NA,TRBV30,TRBJ1-2,NA,TGTGCCTGGAGTGTAAGTCGGACAACAGACGGCTACACCTTC,CAWSVSRTTDGYTF
few,TRBV2,TRBJ2-3,TRBD1,TGTGCCAGCAGCGGACAGGGTAGCACAGATACGCAGTATTTT,CASSGQGSTDTQYF
NA,TRBV27,TRBJ2-7,TRBD2,TGTGCCAGCAGCCGCGGGGGGGCCTTAGTTGAGCAGTACTTC,CASSRGGALVEQYF
few,TRBV15,TRBJ1-2,NA,TGTGCCACCAGCGAAACCCACAGGAGCCGTCTCTATGGCTACACCTTC,CATSETHRSRLYGYTF
once,TRBV5-1,TRBJ2-3,NA,TGCGCCAGCAGCTATGACAGGATCACAGATACGCAGTATTTT,CASSYDRITDTQYF
NA,TRBV15,TRBJ1-5,TRBD1,TGTGCGACCGGACAGGGCTACAATCAGCCCCAGCATTTT,CATGQGYNQPQHF
few,TRBV28,TRBJ2-7,NA,TGTGCCAGCAGCCAAAGGGGATCCACCTCCTACGAGCAGTACTTC,CASSQRGSTSYEQYF
NA,TRBV2,TRBJ2-3,TRBD2,TGTGCCAGCATCCTCTCTAGCGGGGGGGGCACGCAGTATTTT,CASILSSGGGTQYF
NA,TRBV6-5,TRBJ1-1,NA,TGTGCCACCAAGAAGGGGGAAGGGGCCTCCACTGAAGCTTTCTTT,CATKKGEGASTEAFF
NA,TRBV27,TRBJ2-4,TRBD1,TGTGCCAGCAGTTTAGCGACAGGGTCGTCCAAAAACATTCAGTACTTC,CASSLATGSSKNIQYF
NA,TRBV19,TRBJ1-1,TRBD1,TGTGCCAGTAGTGTCTCAACAGGGGGTGCAGCTTTCTTT,CASSVSTGGAAFF
once,TRBV11-2,TRBJ1-2,NA,TGTGCCAGCAGCTCCCGGGACACCTCCTATGGCTACACCTTC,CASSSRDTSYGYTF
NA,TRBV7-9,TRBJ2-3,NA,TGTGCCAGCAGCTTAAGTCTGCATCGGGATACGCAGTATTTT,CASSLSLHRDTQYF
once,TRBV28,TRBJ2-3,NA,TGTGCCAGCAGGGAAGACTTCACAGATACGCAGTATTTT,CASREDFTDTQYF
NA,TRBV4-1,TRBJ2-1,TRBD1,TGCGCCAGCAGCCACCGGGCGGGGACAGGGGGTTATGAGCAGTTCTTC,CASSHRAGTGGYEQFF
NA,TRBV5-4,TRBJ1-6,TRBD1,TGTGCCAGCAGCTTGGAGACAGGGGGAAATTCACCCCTCCACTTT,CASSLETGGNSPLHF
NA,TRBV5-1,TRBJ1-1,NA,TGCGCCAGCAGCTTGGGCGATGAAACTTACACTGAAGCTTTCTTT,CASSLGDETYTEAFF
NA,TRBV2,TRBJ1-1,TRBD1,TGTGCCAGCAGTGAAGACAGGGGCACTGAAGCTTTCTTT,CASSEDRGTEAFF
NA,TRBV6-8,TRBJ2-5,TRBD2,TGTGCCAGCAGCCGACTAGCGGGGGGGGCAGAGACCCAGTACTTC,CASSRLAGGAETQYF
NA,TRBV21-1,TRBJ1-1,NA,TGTGCCAGCAGCAAAGTTACTGCCGGGGGAGGGAACACTGAAGCTTTCTTT,CASSKVTAGGGNTEAFF
NA,TRBV6-5,TRBJ1-2,TRBD1,TGTGCCAGCAGTTACTCGGCAGGGGGCGGGGGCTACACCTTC,CASSYSAGGGGYTF
NA,TRBV6-1,TRBJ1-2,NA,TGTGCCAGCACCTCGGAGTATGGCTACACCTTC,CASTSEYGYTF
NA,TRBV5-1,TRBJ2-5,TRBD2,TGCGCCAGCAGCTTGGCGGCTAGCGGGGAGGAGACCCAGTACTTC,CASSLAASGEETQYF
NA,TRBV19,TRBJ1-5,NA,TGTGCCACCGAGCCCAGGGATTGGGGACAGCCCCAGCATTTT,CATEPRDWGQPQHF
NA,TRBV29-1,TRBJ1-1,TRBD1,TGCAGCGTTGCAAGGACAGGGGGCGTTAACACTGAAGCTTTCTTT,CSVARTGGVNTEAFF
NA,TRBV5-1,TRBJ1-3,TRBD1,TGCGCCAGCAGCTTGGCGGGACAGATCTCTGGAAACACCATATATTTT,CASSLAGQISGNTIYF
NA,TRBV28,TRBJ2-7,TRBD1,TGTGCCAGCATCGTAGGGACAGGAGTTTCCTACGAGCAGTACTTC,CASIVGTGVSYEQYF
NA,TRBV30,TRBJ1-2,NA,TGTGCCTGGAGTGTTCGCTATCCACCCTATGGCTACACCTTC,CAWSVRYPPYGYTF
NA,TRBV29-1,TRBJ2-5,NA,TGCACCAGTGGCCAGGGAGGAGGAGAGACCCAGTACTTC,CTSGQGGGETQYF
NA,TRBV5-1,TRBJ1-4,TRBD1,TGCGCCAGCAGCGAGGGACAGGCGCATAATGAAAAACTGTTTTTT,CASSEGQAHNEKLFF
few,TRBV5-1,TRBJ1-5,NA,TGCGCCAGCAGCTTGGGACCGTTCAGGGAGGGTAGCAATCAGCCCCAGCATTTT,CASSLGPFREGSNQPQHF
NA,TRBV28,TRBJ1-2,NA,TGTGCCAGCAGTTTGGACAGATACTATGGCTACACCTTC,CASSLDRYYGYTF
NA,TRBV19,TRBJ2-2,NA,TGTGCCAGTAGTATCGATCAGGTTTGGACCGGGGAGCTGTTTTTT,CASSIDQVWTGELFF
NA,TRBV11-1,TRBJ1-6,NA,TGTGCCAGCAGCCAACGCGTACCGCGGTCCTCACCCCTCCACTTT,CASSQRVPRSSPLHF
NA,TRBV29-1,TRBJ1-2,NA,TGCAGCGGGGGGGAAGGGAACTATGGCTACACCTTC,CSGGEGNYGYTF
few,TRBV28,TRBJ2-6,TRBD1,TGTGCCAGCAGAACACAGGGGGCGCCTGGGGCCAACGTCCTGACTTTC,CASRTQGAPGANVLTF
NA,TRBV30,TRBJ2-3,TRBD2,TGTGCCTGGGACACAGCGGGGGGCCGGGCCACGCAGTATTTT,CAWDTAGGRATQYF
NA,TRBV5-1,TRBJ2-5,TRBD1,TGCGCCAGCAGTTGGGGACAGGGTCAAGAGACCCAGTACTTC,CASSWGQGQETQYF
NA,TRBV7-9,TRBJ2-3,NA,TGTGCCAGCAGCGTCGGTGATGCGGGGACGGATACGCAGTATTTT,CASSVGDAGTDTQYF
NA,TRBV11-2,TRBJ2-7,TRBD2,TGTGCCAGCAGCTTAGACCCAGCGGGGGTCTACGAGCAGTACTTC,CASSLDPAGVYEQYF
NA,TRBV7-6,TRBJ2-1,NA,TGTGCCAGCAGCATGAACCAGGGGCAGTTCTTC,CASSMNQGQFF
NA,TRBV28,TRBJ2-7,TRBD1,TGTGCCAGCATTAACAGGGGTCTCTACGAGCAGTACTTC,CASINRGLYEQYF